These 9 T cell receptor beta chains came from one sample sequenced in a study of lung T cells in sarcoidosis with Löfgren's syndrome. TCRdb reprocessed the reads via MiXCR and lists one record per CDR3 protein. The sample carries some 18,000 distinct CDR3 sequences, about 22% recorded once. The material sequenced was CD4+ T cells from PBMCs. All receptors derive from a human donor with sarcoidosis (Löfgren's syndrome or another form), or a control subject (not recorded which).

This clonotype was seen many times. This rearrangement joins TRBV25-1 to TRBJ2-5; 11 nucleotides align to TRBD2. Germline V gene sequence: CDR1 MGHDK, CDR2 SYGVNS. The CDR3 has 15 amino acids. With V trimmed by 5 bases and J by 5 bases, 7 bases remained unmatched. The CDR3 region is CASSSGTSGLETQYF. In DNA form, the CDR3 reads TGTGCCAGCAGTTCCGGGACTAGCGGCCTGGAGACCCAGTACTTC. The full variable domain, its missing parts supplied by reference TRBV25-1 and TRBJ2-5, is EADIYQTPRYLVIGTGKKITLECSQTMGHDKMYWYQQDPGMELHLIHYSYGVNSTEKGDLSSESTVSRIRTEHFPLTLESARPSHTSQYLCASSSGTSGLETQYFGPGTRLLVL.

This clonotype was seen ten or more times. The chain is built from TRBV7-6 and TRBJ2-1; 7 bases fit TRBD2. The CDR3 loop spans 13 amino acids. The V and J ends lost 5 bases and 6 bases, in that order; junction bases with no gene match: 4. Germline loops: CDR1 SGHVS, CDR2 FNYEAQ. The CDR3 DNA reads TGTGCCAGCAGCCCCTTAGCGGGCAATGAGCAGTTCTTC. Protein: CASSPLAGNEQFF.

This clonotype is labeled as medium-sized (0.01 to 0.1%). The CDR3 nucleotides read TGTGCCAGCAGCACGGCCAGCCGGGAAGCTTTCTTT. Encoded protein: CASSTASREAFF. V and J are TRBV6-1 and TRBJ1-1; the D is unclear. CDR1 is MNHNS, CDR2 SASEGT, per germline. The CDR3 extends over 12 amino acids. V was cut by 6 bases and J by 8 bases, with 13 bases left in between.

At least ten counts were recorded for this clonotype. J is TRBJ2-7 and V is TRBV5-1, with a tentative D call TRBD2 (6 bases). V was shortened by 5 bases and J by 7 bases, with 19 bases between the two germline ends. The V gene's germline CDR1 is SGHRS and CDR2 YFSETQ. The CDR3 is 14 residues long. CDR3 in amino acids: CASRRAPEGREQYF. The CDR3 nucleotides are TGCGCCAGCAGGAGGGCTCCCGAGGGGAGGGAGCAGTACTTC.

As to this clonotype: Because the CDR3 is missing its conserved closing phenylalanine or tryptophan, this is likely a read error. This rearrangement joins TRBV4-3 to TRBJ2-4; unclear D gene. This CDR3 has 14 amino acids. Germline CDR1 is LGHNA and CDR2 is YSLEER. V was cut by 0 bases and J by 7 bases, with 10 bases left in between. The CDR3 region has the DNA TGCGCCAGCAGCCAAGATACGAGCCGGAACATTCAGTACCTC. Translation: CASSQDTSRNIQYL.

This clonotype was seen repeatedly, ten times or more. V gene TRBV6-2 or TRBV6-3 combines with J gene TRBJ1-5; weak D call: TRBD1 (5 bases). This CDR3 is 15 amino acids long. V was clipped by 6 bases and J by 3 bases, with 15 bases between them. The germline V gene has CDR1 MNHEY and CDR2 SVGEGT. In nucleotides, the CDR3 is TGTGCCAGCAGCAAACTCGGACAAATCAATCAGCCCCAGCATTTT. Its translation is CASSKLGQINQPQHF.

In its sample, this clonotype was seen many times. The genes are TRBV12-3 or TRBV12-4 and TRBJ1-3, with D possibly being TRBD1 (6 bases). V was pared by 8 bases and J by 8 bases, with 13 bases between. This CDR3 comprises 12 residues. The CDR3 DNA reads TGTGCCAGCGCAGGGGCCTGGGACACCATATATTTT. Amino acids: CASAGAWDTIYF.

Many counts were recorded for this clonotype. This chain joins TRBV2 and TRBJ2-4; D is ambiguous. The V and J ends lost 6 bases and 0 bases respectively, with 9 bases between them. From germline, CDR1 is SNHLY and CDR2 FYNNEI. This CDR3 contains 14 residues. The DNA of the CDR3 is TGTGCCAGCAGGGTAAATCTAGCCAAAAACATTCAGTACTTC. As protein: CASRVNLAKNIQYF.

Details on this clonotype: A much larger clone lies one base from this, so it may be a read error. This chain connects TRBV10-3 to TRBJ2-3, with 10 bases lining up with TRBD1. Germline values: CDR1 ENHRY, CDR2 SYGVKD. The CDR3 is 14 residues long. V shed 8 bases and J 5 bases; nucleotides not matched to a gene: 7. CDR3 in amino acids: CAIGRGQGEDTQYF. CDR3 nucleotides: TGTGCCATCGGCCGAGGACAGGGGGAAGATACGCAGTATTTT.